This TCR beta chain was captured in a study of monozygotic twins with inflammatory bowel disease. Germline CDR1 SGHRS, CDR2 YFSETQ. The CDR3 length is 14 residues. TCRdb reprocessed the 5' RACE reads and stores each CDR3 protein as one record, lacking DNA. The sample table includes approximately 400,000 distinct CDR3 sequences. The chain uses TRBV5-1 and TRBJ2-7; the D gene TCRdb calls, TRBD1, cannot be checked with no DNA. This receptor was obtained from a human donor with ulcerative colitis or Crohn's disease, or a healthy co-twin of an affected twin (not recorded which). The specimen was blood. CDR3: CASSRPGQGDEQYF.